The rows below give T cell receptor beta chains drawn from one sample of a study of radiotherapy plus CTLA-4 blockade in lung cancer. Only in-frame clones appear in the TCRdb table, and some are missing; sequencing was by immunoSEQ multiplex PCR. In the table there are about 55,000 clones, 70% to 85% of which are singletons. The sequenced sample was peripheral blood, obtained from a patient treated with radiotherapy plus ipilimumab. These receptors were obtained from a human donor with non-small cell lung cancer whose response to radiotherapy plus ipilimumab could not be evaluated. CDR3s include the opening cysteine and the closing phenylalanine or tryptophan. Fields, in order: D gene, V gene, J gene, clone size, CDR3 protein, CDR3 DNA. A D gene is named only where the DNA matches it firmly. The size field is filled for only some rows; it gives once, few, many or a size class.

D gene: TRBD2; V gene: TRBV6-5; J gene: TRBJ2-7; clone size: .; CDR3 protein: CASIHGGGTYEQYF; CDR3 DNA: TGTGCCAGCATCCACGGGGGGGGGACCTACGAGCAGTACTTC
D gene: .; V gene: TRBV29-1; J gene: TRBJ2-7; clone size: .; CDR3 protein: CGVGGGGTGSYEQYF; CDR3 DNA: TGCGGCGTGGGGGGGGGCGGGACGGGCTCCTACGAGCAGTACTTC
D gene: TRBD1; V gene: TRBV6-5; J gene: TRBJ1-5; clone size: .; CDR3 protein: CASRNRGGQPQHF; CDR3 DNA: TGTGCCAGTCGGAACAGGGGCGGACAGCCCCAGCATTTT
D gene: TRBD1; V gene: TRBV19; J gene: TRBJ1-2; clone size: once; CDR3 protein: CASSAPGQGNYGYTF; CDR3 DNA: TGTGCCAGTAGTGCTCCGGGACAGGGGAACTATGGCTACACCTTC
D gene: .; V gene: TRBV28; J gene: TRBJ2-3; clone size: .; CDR3 protein: CASSYRTGGDTQYF; CDR3 DNA: TGTGCCAGCAGCTACAGGACAGGAGGGGATACGCAGTATTTT
D gene: TRBD2; V gene: TRBV5-1; J gene: TRBJ2-5; clone size: few; CDR3 protein: CASSLSGERQETQYF; CDR3 DNA: TGCGCCAGCAGCCTTAGCGGGGAACGTCAAGAGACCCAGTACTTC
D gene: .; V gene: TRBV7-2; J gene: TRBJ1-2; clone size: .; CDR3 protein: CASSLDYPRANYGYTF; CDR3 DNA: TGTGCCAGCAGCCTGGACTACCCGAGAGCTAACTATGGCTACACCTTC
D gene: TRBD2; V gene: TRBV5-4; J gene: TRBJ2-2; clone size: .; CDR3 protein: CASSLAGMGPGELFF; CDR3 DNA: TGTGCCAGCAGCCTAGCGGGAATGGGTCCCGGGGAGCTGTTTTTT
D gene: .; V gene: TRBV19; J gene: TRBJ1-1; clone size: .; CDR3 protein: CASRSPGGASTEAFF; CDR3 DNA: TGTGCCAGTAGAAGCCCGGGGGGGGCCTCAACTGAAGCTTTCTTT
D gene: .; V gene: TRBV7-6; J gene: TRBJ1-2; clone size: few; CDR3 protein: CASTEHHGYTF; CDR3 DNA: TGTGCCAGCACCGAACACCACGGCTACACCTTC
D gene: .; V gene: TRBV28; J gene: TRBJ1-3; clone size: .; CDR3 protein: CASSFGLGSSSGNTIYF; CDR3 DNA: TGTGCCAGCAGTTTTGGGTTGGGGAGCAGCTCTGGAAACACCATATATTTT
D gene: .; V gene: TRBV28; J gene: TRBJ2-5; clone size: .; CDR3 protein: CASSLRSLGPKRGTQYF; CDR3 DNA: TGTGCCAGCAGTTTACGCTCCCTCGGACCCAAACGGGGGACCCAGTACTTC
D gene: TRBD2; V gene: TRBV9; J gene: TRBJ2-5; clone size: .; CDR3 protein: CASSVGTSGGGRETQYF; CDR3 DNA: TGTGCCAGCAGCGTTGGGACTAGCGGGGGGGGGAGGGAGACCCAGTACTTC
D gene: .; V gene: TRBV11-2; J gene: TRBJ2-1; clone size: .; CDR3 protein: CASTPPGTGRGQFF; CDR3 DNA: TGTGCCAGCACCCCTCCCGGCACAGGGAGGGGCCAGTTCTTC
D gene: TRBD1; V gene: TRBV28; J gene: TRBJ1-5; clone size: .; CDR3 protein: CASSTGTGAKQPQHF; CDR3 DNA: TGTGCCAGCAGCACCGGGACAGGGGCCAAGCAGCCCCAGCATTTT
D gene: .; V gene: TRBV7-9; J gene: TRBJ1-1; clone size: .; CDR3 protein: CASSLRGLEAFF; CDR3 DNA: TGTGCCAGCAGCTTGAGAGGTCTTGAAGCTTTCTTT